The 10 T cell receptor beta chains listed next were all sequenced from one sample in a study of vaccination and CD4 T cells after COVID-19. An Oncomine TCR Beta short-read assay was used to sequence the DNA from cultured CD4+ T cells. TCRdb re-called the PCR reads with MiXCR, one entry per CDR3 protein. The table includes more than 15,000 distinct CDR3 sequences, about 63% detected once. Treatment indicated: roughly 10-day PBMC culture with coronavirus spike peptide pools or control peptides (ViraFEST assay). The antigens these receptors bind are not known. Source material: CD4+ T cells from blood, cultured in vitro. All receptors derive from a human donor who had recovered from COVID-19.

This clonotype appeared a few times. The chain links TRBV6-1 to TRBJ1-6; 9 bases align to TRBD1. CDR3 size: 14 residues. From germline, CDR1 is MNHNS and CDR2 SASEGT. The ends lost 8 bases at V and 6 bases at J; junction bases unmatched: 5. CDR3 bases: TGTGCCAGCGGGAACAGGGGGCTTAATTCACCCCTCCACTTT. Its protein product is CASGNRGLNSPLHF.

The chain couples TRBV4-2 to TRBJ2-7; D is perhaps TRBD2 (6 bases). V was trimmed by 2 bases and J by 1 base, leaving 12 bases between them. The CDR3 has 15 residues. Germline values: CDR1 LGHNA, CDR2 YNFKEQ. CDR3 residues: CASSQWGLPSYEQYF. CDR3 in DNA: TGTGCCAGCAGCCAATGGGGACTTCCTTCCTACGAGCAGTACTTC.

This clonotype appeared a few times. This chain links TRBV9 with TRBJ1-1; no reliable D call. Per the germline V gene, CDR1 is SGDLS and CDR2 is YYNGEE. The germline V and J ends were trimmed by 3 bases and 5 bases, with 17 bases remaining between them. The CDR3 contains 15 residues. Here the CDR3 reads CASSAVAGWKTEAFF. In DNA, the CDR3 is TGTGCCAGCAGCGCCGTAGCGGGGTGGAAGACTGAAGCTTTCTTT.

V usage is TRBV2 and J usage is TRBJ2-3; D call uncertain. Germline assignment: CDR1 SNHLY and CDR2 FYNNEI. The CDR3 is 11 residues long. Trimming removed 5 bases at V and 7 bases at J, with 7 bases between. The CDR3 here is CASSFSNTQYF. Written as DNA, the CDR3 is TGTGCCAGCAGTTTTAGTAATACGCAGTATTTT.

The rearrangement joins TRBV15 to TRBJ2-5, with 7 bases matching TRBD1. CDR3 length equals 16 residues. The germline gives CDR1 LNHNV, CDR2 YYDKDF (reference sequence). V lost 0 bases and J lost 4; bases outside the gene matches: 8. In nucleotides, the CDR3 is TGTGCCACCAGCAGAGATGCGACAGGGTCCGTAGAGACCCAGTACTTC. Amino acid sequence: CATSRDATGSVETQYF.

The chain uses TRBV19 and TRBJ2-5, with TRBD1 as a possible D gene (6 bases). The length of the CDR3 is 14 residues. Germline V gene lookup returns CDR1 LNHDA and CDR2 SQIVND (reference sequence). V lost 5 bases and J lost 2, with 12 bases in between. CDR3 DNA sequence: TGTGCCAGTAGTGCTACAGGGAGTCAAGAGACCCAGTACTTC. This gives the protein CASSATGSQETQYF.

This clonotype was found a few times. J is TRBJ2-4 and V is TRBV20-1; possibly TRBD1 for D (5 bases). The CDR3 consists of 14 residues. With 6 bases removed from V and 2 bases from J, the gap between germline ends came to 14 bases. Germline V gene sequence: CDR1 DFQATT, CDR2 SNEGSKA (reference sequence). The CDR3 coding sequence is TGCAGTGCGCCAGGCAGGGCCTCCAAAAACATTCAGTACTTC. Translation gives CSAPGRASKNIQYF.

In its sample, this clonotype was seen a few times. V and J are TRBV24-1 and TRBJ2-7, with D possibly matching TRBD1 (6 bases). The CDR3 has 15 residues. Germline V gene lookup returns CDR1 KGHDR and CDR2 SFDVKD. The V end was cut by 2 bases, the J end by 6 bases, with 16 bases between. The CDR3 region is CATSDSRTAGIEQYF. The CDR3 coding sequence is TGTGCCACCAGTGATTCCCGGACAGCTGGTATCGAGCAGTACTTC.

This chain joins TRBV20-1 and TRBJ1-5, with unresolved D. Trimming stripped 3 bases from V and 5 bases from J, with 14 bases between. The germline V gene encodes CDR1 DFQATT and CDR2 SNEGSKA (reference sequence). The CDR3 totals 14 residues. CDR3 sequence (DNA): TGCAGTGCTAGGGACGTTTCCGGGGATCAGCCCCAGCATTTT. It specifies CSARDVSGDQPQHF.

This clonotype was observed a few times. The rearrangement joins TRBV7-9 to TRBJ2-7; D perhaps matches TRBD2 (7 bases). CDR1 SEHNR and CDR2 FQNEAQ come from the germline V gene (reference sequence). V was shortened by 2 bases and J by 0 bases, with 14 bases between the two germline ends. This CDR3 region has 16 residues. CDR3 in amino acids: CASSLLGGGGSYEQYF. Here the CDR3 DNA reads TGTGCCAGCAGCTTATTGGGGGGAGGGGGCTCCTACGAGCAGTACTTC.